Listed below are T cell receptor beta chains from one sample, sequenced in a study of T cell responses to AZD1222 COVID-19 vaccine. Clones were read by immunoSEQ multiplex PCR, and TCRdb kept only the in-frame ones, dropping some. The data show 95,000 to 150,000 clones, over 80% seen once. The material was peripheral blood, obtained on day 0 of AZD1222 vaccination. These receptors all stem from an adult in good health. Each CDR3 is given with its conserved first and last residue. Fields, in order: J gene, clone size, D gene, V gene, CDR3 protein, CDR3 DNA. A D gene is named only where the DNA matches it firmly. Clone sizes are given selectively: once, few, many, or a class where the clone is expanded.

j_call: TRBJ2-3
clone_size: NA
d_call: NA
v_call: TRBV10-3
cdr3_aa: CAISDPGGTDTQYF
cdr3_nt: TGTGCCATCAGTGATCCGGGTGGGACAGATACGCAGTATTTT

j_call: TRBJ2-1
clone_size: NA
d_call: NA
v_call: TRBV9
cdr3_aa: CASSVGGGSYNEQFF
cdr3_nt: TGTGCCAGCAGCGTAGGTGGCGGCTCCTACAATGAGCAGTTCTTC

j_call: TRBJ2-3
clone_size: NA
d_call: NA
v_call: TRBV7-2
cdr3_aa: CASSLEGASTDTQYF
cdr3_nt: TGTGCCAGCAGCCTCGAAGGGGCTAGCACAGATACGCAGTATTTT

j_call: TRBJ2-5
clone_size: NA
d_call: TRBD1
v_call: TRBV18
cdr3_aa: CASSPKQGAIGETQYF
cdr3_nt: TGTGCCAGCTCACCAAAGCAGGGGGCCATCGGAGAGACCCAGTACTTC

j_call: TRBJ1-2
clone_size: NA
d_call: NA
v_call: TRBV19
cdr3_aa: CASSRIGTGNGYTF
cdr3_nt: TGTGCCAGTAGTAGGATAGGTACGGGTAATGGCTACACCTTC

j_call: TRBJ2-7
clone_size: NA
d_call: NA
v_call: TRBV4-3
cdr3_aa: CASSPRGEGLDEQYF
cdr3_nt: TGCGCCAGCAGCCCAAGGGGGGAGGGCCTTGACGAGCAGTACTTC

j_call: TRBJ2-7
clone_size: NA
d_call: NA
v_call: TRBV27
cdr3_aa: CASKGLRSSYEQYF
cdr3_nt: TGTGCCAGCAAGGGTCTGAGGAGCTCCTACGAGCAGTACTTC

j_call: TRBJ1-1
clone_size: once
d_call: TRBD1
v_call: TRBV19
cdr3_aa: CASSTLAGQVGVRRDTEAFF
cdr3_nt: TGTGCCAGTAGTACTCTGGCTGGACAGGTAGGGGTTAGACGGGACACTGAAGCTTTCTTT

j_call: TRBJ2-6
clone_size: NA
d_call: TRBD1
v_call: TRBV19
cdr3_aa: CASRLLGTGGAGANVLTF
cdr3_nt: TGTGCCAGTAGGCTTCTCGGGACAGGGGGCGCTGGGGCCAACGTCCTGACTTTC

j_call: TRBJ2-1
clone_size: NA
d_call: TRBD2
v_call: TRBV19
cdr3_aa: CASSIEGTSGIRNEQFF
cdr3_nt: TGTGCCAGTAGTATAGAGGGGACTAGCGGGATTAGAAATGAGCAGTTCTTC

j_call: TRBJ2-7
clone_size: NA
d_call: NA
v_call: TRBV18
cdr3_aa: CASSPPGIQPSEQYF
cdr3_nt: TGTGCCAGCTCACCACCTGGGATTCAGCCGTCCGAGCAGTACTTC

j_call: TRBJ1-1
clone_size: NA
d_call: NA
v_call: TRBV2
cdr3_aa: CASGLVELNTEAFF
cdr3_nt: TGTGCCAGCGGCCTTGTAGAGTTGAACACTGAAGCTTTCTTT

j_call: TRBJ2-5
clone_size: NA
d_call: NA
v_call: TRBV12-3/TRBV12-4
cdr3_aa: CASSRTYQETQYF
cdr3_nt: TGTGCCAGCAGCCGGACGTACCAAGAGACCCAGTACTTC

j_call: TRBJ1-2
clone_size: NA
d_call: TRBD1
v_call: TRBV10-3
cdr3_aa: CAISESWTGGYGYTF
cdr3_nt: TGTGCCATCAGTGAGTCGTGGACAGGGGGCTATGGCTACACCTTC

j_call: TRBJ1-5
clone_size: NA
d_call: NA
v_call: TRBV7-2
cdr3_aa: CASSAQFRGLEPQHF
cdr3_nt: TGTGCCAGCAGCGCTCAATTCAGGGGTTTGGAGCCCCAGCATTTT

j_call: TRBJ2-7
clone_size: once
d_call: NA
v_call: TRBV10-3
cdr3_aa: CAISESTGRYEQYF
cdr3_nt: TGTGCCATCAGTGAGTCGACCGGACGGTACGAGCAGTACTTC

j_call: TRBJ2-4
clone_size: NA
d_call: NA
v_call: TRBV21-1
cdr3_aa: CASSKVRTALAKNIQYF
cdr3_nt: TGTGCCAGCAGCAAGGTCAGGACAGCGCTAGCCAAAAACATTCAGTACTTC

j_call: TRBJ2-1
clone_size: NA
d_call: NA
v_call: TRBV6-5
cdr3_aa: CASTTGAEGNEQFF
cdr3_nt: TGTGCCAGCACAACGGGGGCCGAGGGTAATGAGCAGTTCTTC

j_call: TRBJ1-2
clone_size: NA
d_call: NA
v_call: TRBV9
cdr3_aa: CASSHTSNYGYTF
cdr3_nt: TGTGCCAGCAGCCATACTTCGAACTATGGCTACACCTTC

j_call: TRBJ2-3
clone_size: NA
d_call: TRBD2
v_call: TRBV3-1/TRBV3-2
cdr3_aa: CASSSRLAQFKDTQYF
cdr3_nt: TGTGCCAGCAGCTCCCGACTAGCGCAGTTTAAAGATACGCAGTATTTT

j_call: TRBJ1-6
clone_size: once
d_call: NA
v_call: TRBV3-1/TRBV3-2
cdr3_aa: CASSLPGAPLHF
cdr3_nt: TGTGCCAGCAGCCTTCCCGGGGCACCCCTCCACTTT

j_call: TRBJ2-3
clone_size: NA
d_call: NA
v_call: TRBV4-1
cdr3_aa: CASSQDERLEGIASDTQYF
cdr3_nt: TGCGCCAGCAGCCAAGACGAGAGGCTTGAGGGAATAGCTTCAGATACGCAGTATTTT

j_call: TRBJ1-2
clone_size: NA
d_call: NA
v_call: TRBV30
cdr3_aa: CAWNSVANYGYTF
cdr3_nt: TGTGCCTGGAATTCGGTGGCTAACTATGGCTACACCTTC

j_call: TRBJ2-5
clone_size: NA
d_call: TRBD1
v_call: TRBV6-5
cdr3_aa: CASRLTGGATETQYF
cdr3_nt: TGTGCCAGCAGATTGACAGGGGGCGCGACAGAGACCCAGTACTTC

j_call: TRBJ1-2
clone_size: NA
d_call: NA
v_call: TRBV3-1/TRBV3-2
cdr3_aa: CASSPNNYGYTF
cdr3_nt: TGTGCCAGCAGCCCCAACAACTATGGCTACACCTTC

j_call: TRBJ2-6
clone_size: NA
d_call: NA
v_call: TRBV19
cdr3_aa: CASSIGSGANVLTF
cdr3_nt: TGTGCCAGTAGTATAGGATCTGGGGCCAACGTCCTGACTTTC

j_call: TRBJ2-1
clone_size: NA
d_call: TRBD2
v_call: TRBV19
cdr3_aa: CATTGLAGVNEQFF
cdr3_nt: TGTGCCACCACGGGACTAGCGGGAGTCAATGAGCAGTTCTTC

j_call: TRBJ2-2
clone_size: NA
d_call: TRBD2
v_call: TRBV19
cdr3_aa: CASSMGRGPVTGELFF
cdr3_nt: TGTGCCAGTAGTATGGGGAGGGGCCCTGTAACCGGGGAGCTGTTTTTT

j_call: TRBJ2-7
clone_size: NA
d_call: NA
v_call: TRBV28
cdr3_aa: CASSRPQFGTGPYEQYF
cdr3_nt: TGTGCCAGCAGTAGGCCTCAGTTTGGAACAGGGCCCTACGAGCAGTACTTC

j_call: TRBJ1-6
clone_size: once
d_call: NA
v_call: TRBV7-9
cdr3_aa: CASRRDSPLHF
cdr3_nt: TGTGCCAGCAGGAGGGATTCACCCCTCCACTTT

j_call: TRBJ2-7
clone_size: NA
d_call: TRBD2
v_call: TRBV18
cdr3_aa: CASSPRARGLAGPYEQYF
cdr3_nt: TGTGCCAGCTCACCGCGGGCAAGGGGACTAGCGGGACCCTACGAGCAGTACTTC

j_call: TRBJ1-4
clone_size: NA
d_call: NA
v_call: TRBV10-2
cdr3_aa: CASSESADRRTREKLFF
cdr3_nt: TGCGCCAGCAGTGAGTCGGCTGACAGGCGGACGCGTGAAAAACTGTTTTTT

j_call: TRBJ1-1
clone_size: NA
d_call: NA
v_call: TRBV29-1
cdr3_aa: CSVEPPGVMTFF
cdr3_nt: TGCAGCGTTGAACCCCCGGGGGTGATGACTTTCTTT

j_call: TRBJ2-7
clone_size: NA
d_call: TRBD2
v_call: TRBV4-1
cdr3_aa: CASSTLRTGMIAGLLVEQYF
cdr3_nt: TGCGCCAGCAGCACTTTGAGAACAGGGATGATAGCGGGACTGCTTGTCGAGCAGTACTTC

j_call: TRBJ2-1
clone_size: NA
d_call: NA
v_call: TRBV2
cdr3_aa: CASTSGWVGLVNEQFF
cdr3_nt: TGTGCCAGCACTTCCGGTTGGGTCGGCCTGGTGAATGAGCAGTTCTTC

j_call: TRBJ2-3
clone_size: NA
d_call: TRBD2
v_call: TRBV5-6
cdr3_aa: CASSLYSGGSTDTQYF
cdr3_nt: TGTGCCAGCAGCTTGTATAGCGGGGGCAGCACAGATACGCAGTATTTT

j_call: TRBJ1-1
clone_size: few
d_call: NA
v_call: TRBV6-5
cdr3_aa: CASSYGTRNTEAFF
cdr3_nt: TGTGCCAGCAGTTACGGCACTCGGAACACTGAAGCTTTCTTT

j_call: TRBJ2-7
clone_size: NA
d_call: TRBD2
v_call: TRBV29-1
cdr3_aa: CSVGGGSSYEQYF
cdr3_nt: TGCAGCGTTGGGGGAGGGAGCTCCTACGAGCAGTACTTC

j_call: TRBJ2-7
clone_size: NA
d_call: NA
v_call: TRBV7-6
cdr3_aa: CASSLASSAGYEQYF
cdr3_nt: TGTGCCAGCAGCTTGGCCTCAAGCGCCGGATACGAGCAGTACTTC

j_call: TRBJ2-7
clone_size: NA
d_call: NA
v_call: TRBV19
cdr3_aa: CASSSSAGPTYEQYF
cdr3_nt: TGTGCCAGTAGTTCTTCGGCGGGTCCAACATACGAGCAGTACTTC

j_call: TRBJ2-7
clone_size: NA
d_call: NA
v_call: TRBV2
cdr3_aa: CASLRRDGTYEQYF
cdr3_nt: TGTGCCAGCCTCCGCCGGGACGGTACCTACGAGCAGTACTTC

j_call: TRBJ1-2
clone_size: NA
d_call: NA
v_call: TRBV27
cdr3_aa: CASSLSGANYGYTF
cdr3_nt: TGTGCCAGCAGTTTGTCTGGGGCCAACTATGGCTACACCTTC

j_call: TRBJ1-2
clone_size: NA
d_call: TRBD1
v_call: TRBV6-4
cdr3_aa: CASSDSGTGGYTF
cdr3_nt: TGTGCCAGCAGTGACTCCGGGACAGGTGGCTACACCTTC

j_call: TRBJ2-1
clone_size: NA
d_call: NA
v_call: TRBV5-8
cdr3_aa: CASSLGAGNEQFF
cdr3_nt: TGTGCCAGCAGCTTGGGGGCCGGCAATGAGCAGTTCTTC

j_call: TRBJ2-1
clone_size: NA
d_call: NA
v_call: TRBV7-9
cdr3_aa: CASSAPLGSYNEQFF
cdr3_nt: TGTGCCAGCAGCGCCCCGTTGGGGTCCTACAATGAGCAGTTCTTC

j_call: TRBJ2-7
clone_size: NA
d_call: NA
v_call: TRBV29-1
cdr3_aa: CSVVNRASEQYF
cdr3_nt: TGCAGCGTTGTCAACAGGGCCAGCGAGCAGTACTTC

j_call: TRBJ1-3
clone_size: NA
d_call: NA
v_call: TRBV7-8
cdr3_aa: CASTLRGVSSGNTIYF
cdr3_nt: TGTGCCAGCACCTTGAGAGGTGTTAGCTCTGGAAACACCATATATTTT

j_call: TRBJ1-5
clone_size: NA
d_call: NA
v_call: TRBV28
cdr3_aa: CAVAVLGYSISNQPQHF
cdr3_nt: TGTGCCGTAGCCGTTCTGGGTTATTCTATCAGCAATCAGCCCCAGCATTTT

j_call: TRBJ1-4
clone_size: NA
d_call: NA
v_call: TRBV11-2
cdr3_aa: CASSAFRVGIPGNEKLFF
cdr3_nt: TGTGCCAGCAGCGCCTTCCGGGTTGGGATACCGGGTAATGAAAAACTGTTTTTT

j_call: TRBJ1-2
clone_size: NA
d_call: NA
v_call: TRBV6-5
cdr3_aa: CASSYSNSLNYGYTF
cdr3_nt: TGTGCCAGCAGTTACTCTAACTCTCTAAACTATGGCTACACCTTC

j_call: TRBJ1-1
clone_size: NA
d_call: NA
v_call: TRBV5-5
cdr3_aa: CASRRGDRPRTEAFF
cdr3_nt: TGTGCCAGCAGGCGAGGAGACAGGCCGAGGACTGAAGCTTTCTTT

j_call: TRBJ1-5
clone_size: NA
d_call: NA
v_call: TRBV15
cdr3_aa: CATSRDSYQPQHF
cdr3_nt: TGTGCCACCAGCAGAGACAGTTATCAGCCCCAGCATTTT